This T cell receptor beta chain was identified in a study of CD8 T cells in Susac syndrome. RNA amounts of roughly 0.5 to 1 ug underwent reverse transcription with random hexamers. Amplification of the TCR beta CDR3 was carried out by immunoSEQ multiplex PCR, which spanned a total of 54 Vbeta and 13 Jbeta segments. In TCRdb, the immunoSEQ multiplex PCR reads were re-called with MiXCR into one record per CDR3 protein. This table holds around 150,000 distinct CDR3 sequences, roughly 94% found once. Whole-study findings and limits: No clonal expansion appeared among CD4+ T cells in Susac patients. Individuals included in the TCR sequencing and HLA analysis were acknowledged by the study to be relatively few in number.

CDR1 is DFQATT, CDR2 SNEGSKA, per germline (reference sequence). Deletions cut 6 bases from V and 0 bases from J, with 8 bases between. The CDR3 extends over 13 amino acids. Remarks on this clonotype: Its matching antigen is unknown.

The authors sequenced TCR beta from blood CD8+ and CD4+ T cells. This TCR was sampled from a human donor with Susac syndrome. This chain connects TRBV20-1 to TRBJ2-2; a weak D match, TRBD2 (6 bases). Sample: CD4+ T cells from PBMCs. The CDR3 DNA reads TGCAGTGCGCTAGCGTCGAACACCGGGGAGCTGTTTTTT. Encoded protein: CSALASNTGELFF.